The clone carrying this T cell receptor (beta chain) has more than one count but fewer than ten. Its antigen is unidentified. Extracted from the samples, RNA was reverse transcribed into cDNA to serve as the sequencing template. Libraries were prepared by immunoSEQ multiplex PCR; TCRdb keeps only in-frame clonotypes and omits some of them. The data contain some 210,000 clones, about three fifths of them singletons. This sample stems from a study of CD8+ T cells in alopecia areata. Study details: Twice a day, 5 to 10 mg of oral tofacitinib was administered to treated patients.

Germline values: CDR1 SQVTM, CDR2 ANQGSEA. Trimming removed 7 bases from V and 5 bases from J, with 30 bases in between. The length of the CDR3 is 17 residues. Study-wide results and caveats: Although TCR sharing was seen in mice, sharing across patients was less clear, possibly for HLA-related reasons. Compared with normal scalp, lesional scalp had higher clonality and more expanded CD8+ clones.

V gene TRBV29-1 combines with J gene TRBJ2-7, with D possibly matching TRBD2 (5 bases). The sequence was obtained from a human donor with alopecia areata. Sequenced here: CD4+ T cells sorted from blood, sampled at week 0. In DNA form, the CDR3 reads TGCAGCGATTATCTGGCACCCATGGCTAGCCGGAGGAACGAGCAGTACTTC. Amino acids: CSDYLAPMASRRNEQYF.